Below, 21 T cell receptor beta chains from the same sample are listed, as sequenced in a study of blood T cell repertoires in COVID-19. Sequencing was performed with immunoSEQ multiplex PCR; in TCRdb, only in-frame clones are kept and a portion is missing. The table includes under 350,000 clones, 80% to 90% detected once. The sample was PBMCs or T cells enriched from blood (not recorded which). The receptors here all came from a man under 40 who had recovered from COVID-19.

This clone has a handful of counts. J is TRBJ2-5 and V is TRBV24-1; 15 nucleotides match TRBD2. V dropped 3 bases and J dropped 1; count of bases not matched to a gene: 5. Germline values: CDR1 KGHDR, CDR2 SFDVKD. CDR3 size: 18 residues. DNA for the CDR3: TGTGCCACCAGTGATCCCGGGACTAGCGGGGGGACCCAAGAGACCCAGTACTTC. Encoded protein: CATSDPGTSGGTQETQYF.

The chain is built from TRBV4-1 and TRBJ2-4; 7 positions agree with TRBD2. Unmatched junction bases numbered 12, after V lost 0 bases and J lost 7 bases. This CDR3 is 17 amino acids long. From germline, CDR1 is MGHRA and CDR2 YSYEKL. CDR3 region: CASSQDHTGMGGNIQYF. The CDR3, as DNA: TGCGCCAGCAGCCAAGATCATACCGGGATGGGGGGGAACATTCAGTACTTC.

The CDR3 spells CASSLLAHRGDSPLHF. CDR3 nucleotide sequence: TGTGCCAGCAGTTTGTTGGCACACAGGGGGGATTCACCCCTCCACTTT. The chain couples TRBV27 to TRBJ1-6, with 8 positions matching TRBD1. The CDR3 runs 16 residues. Germline CDR1 is MNHEY and CDR2 is SMNVEV (reference sequence). V lost 3 bases and J lost 8; bases outside the gene matches: 9.

The chain is built from TRBV12-3 or TRBV12-4 and TRBJ1-2; the D gene is possibly TRBD1 (5 bases). V gave up 4 bases and J gave up 8 bases, with 14 bases separating them. The length of the CDR3 is 13 residues. The CDR3 region is CASSSGTTQGYTF. The CDR3 coding sequence is TGTGCCAGCAGTTCCGGGACTACCCAGGGCTACACCTTC.

The chain links TRBV11-2 to TRBJ1-2; D gene unclear. The V gene's germline CDR1 is SGHAT and CDR2 FQNNGV. Between the trimmed V and J ends, which lost 5 bases and 2 bases, there was a span of 9 bases. CDR3 length equals 13 residues. CDR3 sequence reads: CASSPTGNYGYTF. CDR3 in DNA: TGTGCCAGCAGCCCGACCGGGAACTATGGCTACACCTTC. Full variable domain (rest looked up from reference TRBV11-2 and TRBJ1-2): EAGVAQSPRYKIIEKRQSVAFWCNPISGHATLYWYQQILGQGPKLLIQFQNNGVVDDSQLPKDRFSAERLKGVDSTLKIQPAKLEDSAVYLCASSPTGNYGYTFGSGTRLTVV.

The chain is built from TRBV30 and TRBJ1-5; 7 bases line up with TRBD1. Germline trimming cut 3 bases from V and 6 bases from J; bases unmatched to any gene: 5. The CDR3 runs to 13 residues. Germline CDR1 reads GTSNPN; CDR2 reads SVGIG (reference sequence). The CDR3 region is CAWSPTGIQPQHF. The DNA of the CDR3 is TGTGCCTGGAGCCCGACAGGGATTCAGCCCCAGCATTTT. Variable domain in full (rest from reference TRBV30 and TRBJ1-5): SQTIHQWPATLVQPVGSPLSLECTVEGTSNPNLYWYRQAAGRGLQLLFYSVGIGQISSEVPQNLSASRPQDRQFILSSKKLLLSDSGFYLCAWSPTGIQPQHFGDGTRLSIL.

For the CDR3, the DNA is TGTGCCAGCAGCTTAGTAGGGGGATTGAACACCGGGGAGCTGTTTTTT. Protein sequence: CASSLVGGLNTGELFF. The rearrangement joins TRBV11-2 to TRBJ2-2; TRBD1 might be the D (6 bases). The CDR3 totals 16 residues. Trimming took 1 base from V and 1 from J, leaving 10 bases between them. Germline CDR1 SGHAT, CDR2 FQNNGV.

The chain combines TRBV5-5 with TRBJ1-3; D unclear. Germline loops: CDR1 SGHKS, CDR2 YYEKEE (reference sequence). V was cut by 2 bases and J by 4 bases, with 13 bases left in between. This CDR3 contains 15 residues. The CDR3 region is CASSFGPPGGNTIYF. CDR3 sequence (DNA): TGTGCCAGCAGCTTCGGACCTCCGGGGGGAAACACCATATATTTT.

The CDR3 protein is CASSSSGRFYEQYF. The CDR3 nucleotides are TGTGCCAGCAGCTCATCAGGGAGGTTCTACGAGCAGTACTTC. The chain couples TRBV7-2 to TRBJ2-7; D perhaps matches TRBD2 (6 bases). Looked up from germline, CDR1 is SGHTA and CDR2 is FQGNSA. CDR3 size: 14 residues. V lost 4 bases and J lost 3, with 13 bases in between.

The V call is TRBV12-3 or TRBV12-4, the J call TRBJ1-6, with D tentatively TRBD1 (5 bases). V dropped 8 bases and J dropped 9 bases, with 11 bases sitting between them. This CDR3 spans 12 amino acids. CDR3 loop: CASARESSPLHF. CDR3 nucleotides: TGTGCCAGCGCCAGGGAATCTTCACCCCTCCACTTT.

This clone appeared once. The chain has TRBV10-2 and TRBJ1-1, with TRBD1 as a possible D gene (5 bases). This CDR3 region has 14 residues. V gave up 2 bases and J gave up 4 bases, with 11 bases separating them. In germline, CDR1 is WSHSY, CDR2 SAAADI. CDR3 in DNA: TGCGCCAGCAGTGAGCAGGGAGGAAGCACTGAAGCTTTCTTT. Protein sequence: CASSEQGGSTEAFF.

This clone appeared a single time. The J gene is TRBJ1-1, the V gene TRBV15; the match to TRBD1 covers 9 bases. From germline, CDR1 is LNHNV and CDR2 YYDKDF (reference sequence). The junction had 15 bases not matched to a gene; V was cut back by 5 bases and J by 5 bases. This CDR3 comprises 17 residues. This CDR3 is CATSSHPTGTGNTEAFF. Here the CDR3 DNA reads TGTGCCACCAGCTCCCACCCTACCGGGACAGGGAATACTGAAGCTTTCTTT.

This chain connects TRBV28 to TRBJ1-2; no definite D call. V was clipped by 4 bases and J by 4 bases, with 13 bases between them. Germline assignment: CDR1 MDHEN and CDR2 SYDVKM. CDR3 size: 14 residues. CDR3 protein: CASSSGGLGYGYTF. CDR3 sequence (DNA): TGTGCCAGCAGTTCGGGAGGCCTCGGCTATGGCTACACCTTC.

The V call is TRBV5-1, the J call TRBJ2-5, with a weak D call TRBD1 (6 bases). The CDR3 length is 17 residues. In germline, CDR1 is SGHRS, CDR2 YFSETQ. V was shortened by 1 base and J by 0 bases, with 16 bases between the two germline ends. The CDR3 bases are TGCGCCAGCAGCTTGATCGGCCAGGGGCTTGACCAAGAGACCCAGTACTTC. Protein sequence: CASSLIGQGLDQETQYF.

This sequence joins TRBV11-2 and TRBJ2-7; 9 bases are shared with TRBD1. CDR3 length: 14 amino acids. Germline-derived CDR1 and CDR2 are SGHAT and FQNNGV. The trim removed 5 bases at V and 7 bases at J, leaving 9 bases unmatched. CDR3 DNA: TGTGCCAGCAGCCCCCCCGGGGACAGGGAGGAGCAGTACTTC. Its translation: CASSPPGDREEQYF. The variable domain in full, completed from reference TRBV11-2 and TRBJ2-7, reads EAGVAQSPRYKIIEKRQSVAFWCNPISGHATLYWYQQILGQGPKLLIQFQNNGVVDDSQLPKDRFSAERLKGVDSTLKIQPAKLEDSAVYLCASSPPGDREEQYFGPGTRLTVT.

The gene calls are TRBV9 and TRBJ2-7; 8 bases line up with TRBD2. Per germline, CDR1 SGDLS and CDR2 YYNGEE. The CDR3 is made up of 16 amino acids. V dropped 3 bases and J dropped 4; count of bases not matched to a gene: 12. The CDR3 here is CASSAAQGLGSYEQYF. The CDR3 coding sequence is TGTGCCAGCAGCGCAGCTCAGGGACTAGGGTCGTACGAGCAGTACTTC.

V and J are TRBV7-8 and TRBJ1-3, with 7 positions matching TRBD1. V lost 0 bases, J lost 4 bases, and 12 bases stayed unmatched. From germline, CDR1 is SGHVS and CDR2 FQNEAQ. The CDR3 contains 18 residues. The CDR3 DNA follows: TGTGCCAGCAGCTTAGCGCGGCCAACAGGGGCTGGAGGAAACACCATATATTTT. This gives the protein CASSLARPTGAGGNTIYF.

V and J are TRBV6-1 and TRBJ1-6; TRBD1 aligns across 10 bases. Germline lookup yields CDR1 MNHNS and CDR2 SASEGT. CDR3 length: 19 residues. The V and J ends lost 4 bases and 0 bases, in that order; junction bases with no gene match: 9. CDR3 sequence: CASSVRDRGVSSYNSPLHF. The CDR3 nucleotides read TGTGCCAGCAGTGTCCGGGACAGGGGTGTCTCCTCCTATAATTCACCCCTCCACTTT.

The chain links TRBV7-2 to TRBJ2-4, with 7 bases that match TRBD2. The CDR3 is made up of 14 amino acids. V lost 2 bases, J lost 12 bases, and 10 bases stayed unmatched. CDR1 and CDR2 (germline): SGHTA, FQGNSA. CDR3 bases: TGTGCCAGCAGCTTACCCGATCGGGGGGTAGCTCAGTACTTC. This translates into CASSLPDRGVAQYF.

This rearrangement joins TRBV30 to TRBJ1-1; the D is unclear. From germline, CDR1 is GTSNPN and CDR2 SVGIG (reference sequence). CDR3 length: 15 residues. The ends were cut back, 1 base at V and 1 base at J, with 13 bases in the middle. The CDR3 sequence is CAWSAFGLWNTEAFF. The CDR3 coding sequence is TGTGCCTGGAGTGCCTTCGGACTCTGGAACACTGAAGCTTTCTTT. Filled out from reference TRBV30 and TRBJ1-1, the complete variable domain reads SQTIHQWPATLVQPVGSPLSLECTVEGTSNPNLYWYRQAAGRGLQLLFYSVGIGQISSEVPQNLSASRPQDRQFILSSKKLLLSDSGFYLCAWSAFGLWNTEAFFGQGTRLTVV.

The gene calls are TRBV30 and TRBJ2-6; D call uncertain. Germline CDR1 reads GTSNPN; CDR2 reads SVGIG (reference sequence). The CDR3 totals 13 residues. V was shortened by 4 bases and J by 4 bases, with 8 bases between the two germline ends. The CDR3 DNA follows: TGTGCCTGGATAACGACAGGGGCCAACGTCCTGACTTTC. Amino acids: CAWITTGANVLTF.